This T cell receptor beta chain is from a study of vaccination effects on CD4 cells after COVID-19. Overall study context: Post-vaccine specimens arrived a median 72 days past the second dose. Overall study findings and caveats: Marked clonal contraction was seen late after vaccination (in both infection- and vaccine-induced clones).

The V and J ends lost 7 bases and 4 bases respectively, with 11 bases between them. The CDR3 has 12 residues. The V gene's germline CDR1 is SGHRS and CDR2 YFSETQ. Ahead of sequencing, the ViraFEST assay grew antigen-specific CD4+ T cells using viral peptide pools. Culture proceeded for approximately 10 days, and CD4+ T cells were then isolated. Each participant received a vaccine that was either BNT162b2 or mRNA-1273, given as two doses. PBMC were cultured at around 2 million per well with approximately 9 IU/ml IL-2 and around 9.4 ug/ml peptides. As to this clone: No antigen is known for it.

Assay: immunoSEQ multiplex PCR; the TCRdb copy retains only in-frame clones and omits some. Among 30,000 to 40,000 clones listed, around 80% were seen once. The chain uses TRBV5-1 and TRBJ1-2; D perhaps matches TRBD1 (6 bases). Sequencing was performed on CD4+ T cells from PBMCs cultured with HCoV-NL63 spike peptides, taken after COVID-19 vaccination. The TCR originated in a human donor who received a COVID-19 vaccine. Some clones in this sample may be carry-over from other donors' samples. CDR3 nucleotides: TGCGCCAGCCGGCTGACAGGCTATGGCTACACCTTC. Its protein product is CASRLTGYGYTF.